The 24 T cell receptor beta chains below come from one sample, sequenced in a study of neurological immune-mediated disorders. Via MiXCR, TCRdb re-called the 5' RACE reads, giving one row per CDR3 protein. Among around 14,000 distinct CDR3 sequences listed, less than 7.5% were seen once. What was sequenced was CD8+ T cells from blood. The receptors come from a middle-aged woman in good health.

By share of the sample, this clonotype is medium-sized. V is TRBV29-1 and J is TRBJ2-7; 8 nucleotides agree with TRBD1. This CDR3 comprises 15 residues. With V trimmed by 0 bases and J by 0 bases, 4 bases remained unmatched. Looked up from germline, CDR1 is SQVTM and CDR2 is ANQGSEA. The chain's CDR3 is CSVEDDRGLSYEQYF. CDR3 nucleotide sequence: TGCAGCGTTGAAGACGACAGGGGTCTCTCCTACGAGCAGTACTTC.

This clonotype has ten or more counts. This chain links TRBV11-1 with TRBJ2-2; D is unresolved. The V and J ends lost 1 base and 6 bases respectively, with 3 bases between them. The germline V gene encodes CDR1 SGHAT and CDR2 FQDESV (reference sequence). This CDR3 has 12 residues. As DNA, the CDR3 is TGTGCCAGCAGCTTAGTCCCCGGGGAGCTGTTTTTT. This gives the protein CASSLVPGELFF.

This clonotype has at least ten counts. V usage is TRBV7-8 and J usage is TRBJ1-6, with D unresolved. V was pared by 0 bases and J by 6 bases, with 6 bases between. CDR3 length: 14 residues. The germline gives CDR1 SGHVS, CDR2 FQNEAQ. DNA for the CDR3: TGTGCCAGCAGCTTAGCGCACACTAATTCACCCCTCCACTTT. It translates to CASSLAHTNSPLHF.

This clonotype was observed many times. V and J are TRBV5-1 and TRBJ1-6; TRBD1 matches at 11 bases. J was trimmed by 6 bases and V by 3 bases; bases with no gene match: 2. In germline, CDR1 is SGHRS, CDR2 YFSETQ. This CDR3 is built from 15 residues. The CDR3 sequence is CASSSGQGANSPLHF. DNA of the CDR3: TGCGCCAGCAGCTCTGGACAGGGGGCTAATTCACCCCTCCACTTT.

This clonotype was counted ten times or more. The chain is built from TRBV5-1 and TRBJ2-1; perhaps TRBD1 as D (5 bases). Germline loops: CDR1 SGHRS, CDR2 YFSETQ. V was cut by 0 bases and J by 7 bases, with 8 bases left in between. CDR3 length equals 13 residues. The CDR3 protein is CASSLAQGNEQFF. The CDR3 nucleotides read TGCGCCAGCAGCTTGGCTCAGGGAAATGAGCAGTTCTTC.

The genes are TRBV10-3 and TRBJ2-3, with 12 bases aligning to TRBD2. V gave up 8 bases and J gave up 10 bases; unmatched junction bases: 13. CDR1 is ENHRY, CDR2 SYGVKD, per germline. The CDR3 length is 15 residues. CDR3 in DNA: TGTGCCATCGGCGATCTAGCGGGGGGGCTTGATGCGCAGTATTTT. It yields the protein CAIGDLAGGLDAQYF.

This clonotype was detected ten times or more. The chain is built from TRBV12-3 or TRBV12-4 and TRBJ1-1, with D perhaps matching TRBD1 (5 bases). V lost 1 base and J lost 5, with 8 bases in between. The CDR3 covers 13 residues. CDR3 region: CASSLVGGTEAFF. In DNA form, the CDR3 reads TGTGCCAGCAGTTTAGTCGGGGGTACTGAAGCTTTCTTT.

This clonotype was detected ten times or more. The gene calls are TRBV2 and TRBJ2-3; 7 bases fit TRBD1. The J segment lost 2 bases and the V segment lost 6 bases, leaving 11 bases of the junction unmatched. The CDR3 is 16 amino acids. Germline CDR1 SNHLY, CDR2 FYNNEI. CDR3 residues: CASSPQTGSHTDTQYF. The CDR3 bases are TGTGCCAGCAGCCCACAGACAGGGTCCCACACAGATACGCAGTATTTT.

This clonotype was observed at least ten times. The gene calls are TRBV5-1 and TRBJ2-1; tentatively, D is TRBD1 (5 bases). CDR1 is SGHRS and CDR2 is YFSETQ in the germline V gene. Between the trimmed V and J ends, which lost 4 bases and 2 bases, there was a span of 19 bases. This CDR3 is 17 amino acids long. CDR3 nucleotides: TGCGCCAGCAGCCCGCACCCCTTGGCAGGGACCTACAATGAGCAGTTCTTC. This translates into CASSPHPLAGTYNEQFF.

This clonotype is termed medium-sized. The chain has TRBV6-2 or TRBV6-3 and TRBJ2-5; D uncertain. The CDR3 loop spans 11 amino acids. Trimming pared 2 bases from V and 5 bases from J, leaving 3 bases between. CDR1 and CDR2 (germline): MNHEY, SVGEGT. The DNA of the CDR3 is TGTGCCAGCAGTTACGGGGAGACCCAGTACTTC. Protein: CASSYGETQYF.

Many counts were recorded for this clonotype. The chain employs TRBV5-1 and TRBJ2-1; 10 nucleotides agree with TRBD2. Germline V gives CDR1 SGHRS, CDR2 YFSETQ. J was trimmed by 8 bases and V by 0 bases; bases with no gene match: 14. This CDR3 region has 18 residues. CDR3 nucleotides: TGCGCCAGCAGCTTGGGCGGGCTAGCGGGAGCCCTCGCGGATGAGCAGTTCTTC. Protein: CASSLGGLAGALADEQFF.

This clonotype was counted many times. The chain is built from TRBV5-5 and TRBJ2-1; tentatively, D is TRBD2 (5 bases). The V and J ends lost 0 bases and 0 bases respectively, with 7 bases between them. Germline CDR1 SGHKS, CDR2 YYEKEE (reference sequence). The CDR3 length is 15 residues. CDR3 in amino acids: CASSLGAASYNEQFF. CDR3 nucleotide sequence: TGTGCCAGCAGCTTGGGAGCGGCCTCCTACAATGAGCAGTTCTTC.

This clonotype was found many times. The gene calls are TRBV30 and TRBJ2-7; TRBD2 agrees at 7 bases. The CDR3 has 12 amino acids. Germline V lookup: CDR1 GTSNPN, CDR2 SVGIG (reference sequence). The ends lost 2 bases at V and 6 bases at J; junction bases unmatched: 4. The CDR3 loop is CAWSLGGGEQYF. CDR3 DNA sequence: TGTGCCTGGAGTCTTGGGGGGGGCGAGCAGTACTTC.

This clonotype was seen ten or more times. The chain is built from TRBV24-1 and TRBJ2-3; D is unresolved. Germline values: CDR1 KGHDR, CDR2 SFDVKD. The ends were cut back, 3 bases at V and 6 bases at J, with 9 bases in the middle. The CDR3 runs 13 residues. CDR3 nucleotide sequence: TGTGCCACCAGTGATCCCTACAAGGATACGCAGTATTTT. It is translated as CATSDPYKDTQYF.

This clonotype was observed at least ten times. A read error may account for a junction end that differs from germline. V gene TRBV13 combines with J gene TRBJ2-2; weak D call: TRBD1 (6 bases). The germline gives CDR1 PRHDT, CDR2 FYEKMQ (reference sequence). This CDR3 region has 15 residues. The CDR3 spells CASSLGQLGAGELFF. The CDR3 DNA reads TGTGCCAGCAGCCTAGGACAGCTCGGGGCCGGGGAGCTGTTTTTT.

This clonotype showed up many times. The chain links TRBV20-1 to TRBJ2-1; no reliable D call. The CDR3 has 14 residues. Trimming cost V 2 bases and J 0 bases, with 8 bases left between them. From germline, CDR1 is DFQATT and CDR2 SNEGSKA (reference sequence). CDR3 nucleotide sequence: TGCAGTGCTAGAAACTGGGGCTCCTACAATGAGCAGTTCTTC. Translated: CSARNWGSYNEQFF.

By proportion, this clonotype is medium-sized. The chain joins TRBV12-3 or TRBV12-4 to TRBJ2-6; possible D gene TRBD1, 5 bases. The CDR3 contains 15 residues. The V gene lost 6 bases and the J gene lost 0 bases, with 9 bases spanning the gap. The CDR3 coding sequence is TGTGCCAGCAGCCCGGACATCTCTGGGGCCAACGTCCTGACTTTC. This translates into CASSPDISGANVLTF.

This clonotype was seen at least ten times. The CDR3 protein is CASSLRQGEAFF. In DNA form, the CDR3 reads TGTGCCAGCAGTTTACGGCAGGGTGAGGCTTTCTTT. The chain links TRBV27 to TRBJ1-1; possibly TRBD1 for D (5 bases). The germline CDR1 and CDR2 sequences are MNHEY and SMNVEV (reference sequence). This CDR3 is 12 amino acids long. V gave up 2 bases and J gave up 11 bases, with 12 bases separating them.

This clonotype showed up many times. The chain links TRBV3-1 to TRBJ2-1; 7 bases are shared with TRBD2. The germline CDR1 and CDR2 sequences are LGHDT and YNNKEL (reference sequence). V trimming: 0 bases; J trimming: 12 bases; junction bases outside the gene matches: 2. The CDR3 runs to 12 residues. The CDR3 bases are TGTGCCAGCAGCCAAGACTGGGGGGGGCAGTTCTTC. Protein: CASSQDWGGQFF.

This clonotype was picked up a small number of times. This rearrangement joins TRBV7-8 to TRBJ1-6; no clear D gene. Trimming cost V 10 bases and J 6 bases, with 13 bases left between them. In germline, CDR1 is SGHVS, CDR2 FQNEAQ. This CDR3 has 13 amino acids. In nucleotides, the CDR3 is TGTGCCATCGCGACAAGCAGTAATTCACCCCTCCACTTT. Residues: CAIATSSNSPLHF.

This clonotype was seen many times. The chain joins TRBV5-1 to TRBJ2-3, with D unresolved. This CDR3 is built from 12 residues. The V gene's germline CDR1 is SGHRS and CDR2 YFSETQ. With 4 bases removed from V and 5 bases from J, the gap between germline ends came to 8 bases. The CDR3 nucleotides are TGCGCCAGCAGCCCCTCTGGAGATACGCAGTATTTT. This translates into CASSPSGDTQYF.

Many counts were recorded for this clonotype. This chain uses TRBV30 with TRBJ1-1, with a tentative D call TRBD1 (5 bases). Trimming removed 5 bases at V and 6 bases at J, with 13 bases between. The germline V gene encodes CDR1 GTSNPN and CDR2 SVGIG (reference sequence). This CDR3 region has 12 residues. This CDR3 is CAWSGGVAEAFF. The CDR3 nucleotides are TGTGCCTGGTCCGGGGGTGTTGCTGAAGCTTTCTTT. Drawing the rest from reference TRBV30 and TRBJ1-1, the complete variable domain is SQTIHQWPATLVQPVGSPLSLECTVEGTSNPNLYWYRQAAGRGLQLLFYSVGIGQISSEVPQNLSASRPQDRQFILSSKKLLLSDSGFYLCAWSGGVAEAFFGQGTRLTVV.

This clonotype was picked up many times. The chain combines TRBV7-9 with TRBJ1-2, with D perhaps matching TRBD1 (5 bases). CDR1 is SEHNR, CDR2 FQNEAQ, per germline (reference sequence). V was cut by 5 bases and J by 1 base, with 11 bases left in between. This CDR3 is built from 14 residues. CDR3 nucleotides: TGTGCCAGCAGCCACGGGGCCAGTAACTATGGCTACACCTTC. Amino acid sequence: CASSHGASNYGYTF.

In its sample, this clonotype was seen many times. This chain links TRBV5-1 with TRBJ2-3, with D uncertain. From germline, CDR1 is SGHRS and CDR2 YFSETQ. The CDR3 runs to 11 residues. With 3 bases removed from V and 6 bases from J, the gap between germline ends came to 5 bases. The CDR3 loop reads CASSSSDTQYF. In DNA form, the CDR3 reads TGCGCCAGCAGCTCCTCGGATACGCAGTATTTT.